Sequencing of this T cell receptor beta chain was carried out in a study of cytomegalovirus exposure and HLA in healthy donors. Donors sampled were nominally healthy, though unrecorded immune exposures were likely. Use of 60 Vbeta and 13 Jbeta primers characterized the PCR. Data came from immunoSEQ multiplex PCR; TCRdb stores just in-frame clones and leaves some out. The table lists roughly 200,000 clones, approximately 87% of them singletons. What was sequenced was PBMCs. The clonotype was recovered from a man aged 25-40 years in good health and CMV-seronegative.

CDR3 sequence reads: CASYGLQGPDEQYF. The CDR3 DNA is TGTGCCAGCTACGGGCTACAGGGGCCCGACGAGCAGTACTTC. This chain joins TRBV6-5 and TRBJ2-5; the match to TRBD1 covers 7 bases. The end of the DNA is better explained by TRBJ2-7, so the J call may be wrong. CDR1 is MNHEY and CDR2 is SVGAGI in the germline V gene. This CDR3 spans 14 amino acids.